The source of this T cell receptor (beta chain) is a study of Graves' ophthalmopathy and Graves' hyperthyroidism. Aged 18 to 65, hyperthyroidism patients had been newly diagnosed, with under 2 months' duration. Patients were diagnosed from clinical symptoms, serum thyroxine, TRAb, thyroid ultrasound and orbital computed tomography. Study outcomes and limitations: Between ophthalmopathy and stable hyperthyroidism, a 13-signature model drew a separation with nearly 90% sensitivity and over 80% specificity. Most expanded clonotypes in thyroid above 0.001 frequency also showed up in blood.

Germline V gene sequence: CDR1 MNHNS, CDR2 SASEGT. Trimming stripped 4 bases from V and 1 base from J, with 20 bases between. The CDR3 sequence is 17 residues long. The table lists this clonotype with many counts. The antigen is undetermined. Amplified TCR beta CDR3 regions were obtained using RNA transcripts as template. HTBI primers were used in a first-round RT-PCR, which preceded a second-round multiplex PCR. TCRdb re-derived calls from the multiplex PCR reads in MiXCR, one entry per CDR3 protein. The sample records about 380,000 distinct CDR3 sequences, roughly 15% being singletons. The chain combines TRBV6-1 with TRBJ2-7; D unclear. Sequencing used peripheral blood. This clonotype was sampled from a young woman with stable Graves' hyperthyroidism. The CDR3 DNA follows: TGTGCCAGCAGTGTGGGTCAGATCGGAGTGAAATCCTACGAGCAGTACTTC. This translates into CASSVGQIGVKSYEQYF.